Reported below is one TCR beta chain. It has no known antigen specificity. Base quality data are lacking; no much larger clone is found one base away. This sample was taken from a study of blood T cell repertoires in COVID-19 (dated by TCRdb to 2020 to 2021). At the level of the whole study: The collaborator samples originated in the United States, Italy and Spain and spanned the acute and convalescent phases of COVID-19. The material from the prospective study consisted of cDNA or gDNA derived from T cells, B-cell-depleted T cells, or PBMCs. Subjects who had been exposed to COVID-19, were actively infected with it, or had recovered from it provided the deeply sampled blood TCRbeta repertoires that made up the dataset. A freely available public database, intended as a resource for researchers studying the immune response to SARS-CoV-2, is where the repertoires were released. The samples were drawn from the first 160 participants of the ongoing ImmuneRACE study and from over 950 subjects provided by 6 global collaborators. Sample metadata almost always included a de-identified subject ID, COVID-19 status, age in years and sex. HLA class I and class II types, where available, came from metadata supplied by the sample provider rather than from assay-based typing.

Collaborating institutions collected whole blood in K2EDTA tubes following their own protocols. For TCRbeta analysis, collaborators shipped samples as frozen whole blood, isolated PBMCs, or DNA extracted from either of those sample types. The immunoSEQ Assay, a bias-controlled multiplex PCR, was used to amplify TCRbeta CDR3 regions from genomic DNA. The authors' pipeline ran thus. Nucleated cell counts per sample were estimated from amplification of reference gene primers within the assay. Sequence reads were collapsed and filtered to measure the absolute abundance of every unique TCRbeta CDR3 rearrangement. For each sample, productive Simpson clonality was calculated as the square root of Simpson's diversity index over productive rearrangements. TCRdb took over this immuneACCESS table, retaining in-frame rearrangements with V and J assigned. Such tables are incomplete; in checked studies, under half of the missing clones stem from an unresolved V gene, and the remainder is unexplained. D and trimming were read from the DNA, whereas the V and J calls and clone size are those reported in that table. The sample contains around 190,000 clones, roughly 77% of them found a single time. The ten biggest clones cover about 6.5% of the sample.

V is cut back by 0 bases and J by 5 bases, with 4 bases in the junction unmatched. The CDR3 runs 14 residues from the cysteine to the phenylalanine. The retained sequence is limited to the CDR3, 42 bases, with the frame set at the first base. In the germline V gene, CDR1 corresponds to SGHRS and CDR2 to YFSETQ. Results the study describes overall, beyond this receptor: The amount of clinical and demographic metadata varied by source and participant and was provided uncurated.

The V and J segments used are TRBV5-1 and TRBJ1-1; the junction holds 7 bases that match TRBD1. This clonotype was sampled from an older man with active or convalescent COVID-19. What was sequenced was peripheral blood. The DNA reads TGCGCCAGCAGCTTGGACAGGGGATTGACTGAAGCTTTCTTT. Translated, it reads CASSLDRGLTEAFF.